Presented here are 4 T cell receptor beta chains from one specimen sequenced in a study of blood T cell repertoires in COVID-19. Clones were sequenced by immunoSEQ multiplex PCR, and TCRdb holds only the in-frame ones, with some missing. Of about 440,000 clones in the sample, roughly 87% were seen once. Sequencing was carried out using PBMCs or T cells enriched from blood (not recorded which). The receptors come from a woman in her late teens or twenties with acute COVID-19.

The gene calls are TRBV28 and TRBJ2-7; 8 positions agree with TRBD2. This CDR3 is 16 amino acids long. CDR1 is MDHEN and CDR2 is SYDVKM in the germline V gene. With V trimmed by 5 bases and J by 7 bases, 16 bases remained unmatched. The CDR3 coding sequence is TGTGCCAGCAGTCAACGAAGCGGGGGTCTATTACGGGAGCAGTACTTC. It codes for CASSQRSGGLLREQYF. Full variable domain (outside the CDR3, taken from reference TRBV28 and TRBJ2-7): DVKVTQSSRYLVKRTGEKVFLECVQDMDHENMFWYRQDPGLGLRLIYFSYDVKMKEKGDIPEGYSVSREKKERFSLILESASTNQTSMYLCASSQRSGGLLREQYFGPGTRLTVT.

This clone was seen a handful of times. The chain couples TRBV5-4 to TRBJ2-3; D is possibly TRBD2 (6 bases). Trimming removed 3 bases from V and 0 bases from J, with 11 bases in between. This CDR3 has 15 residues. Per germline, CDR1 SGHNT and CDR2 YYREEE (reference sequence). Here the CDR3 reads CASSWDLASTDTQYF. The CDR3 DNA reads TGTGCCAGCAGCTGGGATCTAGCGAGCACAGATACGCAGTATTTT. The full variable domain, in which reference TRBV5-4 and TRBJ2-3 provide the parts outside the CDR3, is ETGVTQSPTHLIKTRGQQVTLRCSSQSGHNTVSWYQQALGQGPQFIFQYYREEENGRGNFPPRFSGLQFPNYSSELNVNALELDDSALYLCASSWDLASTDTQYFGPGTRLTVL.

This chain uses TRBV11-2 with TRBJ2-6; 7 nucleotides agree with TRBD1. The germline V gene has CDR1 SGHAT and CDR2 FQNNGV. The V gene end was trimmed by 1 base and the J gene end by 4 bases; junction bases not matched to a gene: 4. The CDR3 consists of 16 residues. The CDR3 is CASSLVGTAGANVLTF. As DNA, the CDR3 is TGTGCCAGCAGCTTAGTAGGGACAGCGGGGGCCAACGTCCTGACTTTC. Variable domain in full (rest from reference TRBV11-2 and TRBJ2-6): EAGVAQSPRYKIIEKRQSVAFWCNPISGHATLYWYQQILGQGPKLLIQFQNNGVVDDSQLPKDRFSAERLKGVDSTLKIQPAKLEDSAVYLCASSLVGTAGANVLTFGAGSRLTVL.

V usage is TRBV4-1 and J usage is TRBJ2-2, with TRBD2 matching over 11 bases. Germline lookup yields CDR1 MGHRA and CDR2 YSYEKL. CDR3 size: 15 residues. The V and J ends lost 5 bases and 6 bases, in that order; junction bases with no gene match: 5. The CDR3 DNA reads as TGCGCCAGCAGCAAAACTAGCGGGGGAGCCGGGGAGCTGTTTTTT. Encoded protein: CASSKTSGGAGELFF.